The entry below describes one TCR beta chain. This entry is derived from a study of cytomegalovirus exposure and HLA in healthy donors. Libraries were prepared by immunoSEQ multiplex PCR; TCRdb keeps only in-frame clonotypes and omits some of them. The data hold about 160,000 clones, with roughly nine tenths observed a single time. While the first cohort had 600 to 750 subjects, the donors belonged to the separate validation cohort of about 120 subjects. The source material was PBMCs. This sequence originates from a woman younger than 45 in good health and CMV-seronegative.

The CDR3 DNA reads TGTGCCAGCAGTGCCGCCAAAAACTTTATAGGGCAGCCCCAGCATTTT. Protein product: CASSAAKNFIGQPQHF. The rearrangement links TRBV6-1 to TRBJ1-5; D gene uncertain. Trimming stripped 4 bases from V and 7 bases from J, with 20 bases between. CDR1 and CDR2 (germline): MNHNS, SASEGT. This CDR3 is 16 amino acids long.